This T cell receptor (beta chain) originates from a study of blood T cell repertoires in COVID-19. Study details: The origin of the acute and convalescent COVID-19 samples was the United States, Italy and Spain. Sample material is recorded as cDNA or gDNA derived from T cells, B-cell-depleted T cells, or PBMCs.

As processed by the authors: Counts of nucleated cells, estimated from reference gene primer amplification, were obtained. Here immunoSEQ multiplex PCR was the method, and the copy in TCRdb shows in-frame clones only, minus some. V and J calls plus clone size are reproduced from that table; the DNA served to infer D and trimming. Of 62,000 or so clones listed, roughly nine tenths are singletons. The source of this sequence is a man aged 45-65 years with acute or convalescent COVID-19. Sequencing input: peripheral blood.

The CDR3 region is CASSLLAYEQYF. The CDR3 DNA sequence: TGTGCCAGCAGCTTATTAGCTTACGAGCAGTACTTC. The J gene is TRBJ2-7, the V gene TRBV7-9, with D unclear. This CDR3 is 12 amino acids long. Germline V gene data show CDR1 as SEHNR and CDR2 as FQNEAQ (reference sequence). The V end was cut by 2 bases, the J end by 4 bases, with 6 bases between. Using reference TRBV7-9 and TRBJ2-7 for the parts outside the CDR3, the full variable domain is DTGVSQNPRHKITKRGQNVTFRCDPISEHNRLYWYRQTLGQGPEFLTYFQNEAQLEKSRLLSDRFSAERPKGSFSTLEIQRTEQGDSAMYLCASSLLAYEQYFGPGTRLTVT.